This T cell receptor beta chain stems from a study of OX40 agonist ivuxolimab in advanced cancers. Clones were read by immunoSEQ multiplex PCR, and TCRdb kept only the in-frame ones, dropping some. Here the sample spans nearly 65,000 clones, about 89% being singletons. The TCR sequence derives from an adult with an advanced solid tumor such as melanoma, head and neck, liver or kidney cancer. This material consisted of CD4+ or CD8+ T cells sorted from blood, taken in a trial of the OX40 agonist ivuxolimab.

This CDR3 reads CASSPGPGANVLTF. The CDR3 DNA reads TGTGCCAGCAGTCCCGGCCCTGGGGCCAACGTCCTGACTTTC. The rearrangement links TRBV7-9 to TRBJ2-6; D is unresolved. This CDR3 region has 14 residues. Germline lookup yields CDR1 SEHNR and CDR2 FQNEAQ (reference sequence). V lost 6 bases to trimming and J lost 2 bases, with 8 bases between them.